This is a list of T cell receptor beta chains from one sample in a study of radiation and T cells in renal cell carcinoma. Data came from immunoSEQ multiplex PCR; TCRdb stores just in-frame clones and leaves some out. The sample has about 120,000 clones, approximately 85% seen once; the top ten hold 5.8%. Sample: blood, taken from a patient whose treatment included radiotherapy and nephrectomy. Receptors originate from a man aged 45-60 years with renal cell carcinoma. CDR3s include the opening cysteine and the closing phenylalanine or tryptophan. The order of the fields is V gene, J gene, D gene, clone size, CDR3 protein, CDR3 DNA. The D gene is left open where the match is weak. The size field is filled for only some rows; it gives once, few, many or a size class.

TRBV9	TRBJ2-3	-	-	CASSVEGGTDTQYF	TGTGCCAGCAGCGTAGAGGGGGGCACAGATACGCAGTATTTT
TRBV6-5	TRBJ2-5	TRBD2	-	CASSLLAGETQYF	TGTGCCAGCAGCCTACTAGCGGGAGAGACCCAGTACTTC
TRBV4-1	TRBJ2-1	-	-	CASSQPIPRGRNKVEQFF	TGCGCCAGCAGCCAACCCATTCCCCGGGGGCGAAATAAAGTTGAGCAGTTCTTC
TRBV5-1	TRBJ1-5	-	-	CASSLEGYQPQHF	TGCGCCAGCAGCTTGGAGGGATATCAGCCCCAGCATTTT
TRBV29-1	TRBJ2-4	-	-	CSVDVQGNIQYF	TGCAGCGTTGACGTTCAGGGGAACATTCAGTACTTC
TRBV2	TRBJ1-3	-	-	CASSEASGSGNTIYF	TGTGCCAGCAGTGAAGCATCAGGCTCTGGAAACACCATATATTTT
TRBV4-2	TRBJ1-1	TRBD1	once	CASSQDKDRARTEAFF	TGTGCCAGCAGCCAAGACAAGGACAGGGCCCGCACTGAAGCTTTCTTT
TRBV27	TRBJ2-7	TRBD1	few	CASSQRDRGSQAYEQYF	TGTGCCAGCAGTCAAAGGGACAGGGGATCGCAAGCCTACGAGCAGTACTTC
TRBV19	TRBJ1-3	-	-	CASSIEGVSGNTIYF	TGTGCCAGTAGTATAGAGGGAGTCTCTGGAAACACCATATATTTT
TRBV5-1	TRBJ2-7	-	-	CASSLKSEGGYEQYF	TGCGCCAGCAGCTTGAAGTCGGAGGGAGGCTACGAGCAGTACTTC
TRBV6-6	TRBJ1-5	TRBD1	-	CASSYPTGNQPQHF	TGTGCCAGCAGTTACCCGACAGGGAATCAGCCCCAGCATTTT
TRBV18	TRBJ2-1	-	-	CASSPPGGSYNEQFF	TGTGCCAGCTCACCACCGGGGGGCTCCTACAATGAGCAGTTCTTC
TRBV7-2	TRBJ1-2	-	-	CASSLDRGPYGYTF	TGTGCCAGCAGCTTAGATCGAGGGCCTTATGGCTACACCTTC
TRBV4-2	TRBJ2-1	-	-	CASSQVRASENEQFF	TGTGCCAGCAGCCAAGTCCGGGCTAGCGAGAATGAGCAGTTCTTC
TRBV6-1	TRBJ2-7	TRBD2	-	CASSELLAGGDYEQYF	TGTGCCAGCAGTGAACTTCTAGCGGGAGGCGACTACGAGCAGTACTTC
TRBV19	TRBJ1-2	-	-	CASSTTGYYGYTF	TGTGCCAGTAGTACTACAGGATACTATGGCTACACCTTC
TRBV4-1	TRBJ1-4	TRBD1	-	CASSQGRDRYNEKLFF	TGCGCCAGCAGCCAAGGCCGGGACAGATATAATGAAAAACTGTTTTTT
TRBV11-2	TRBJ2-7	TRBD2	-	CASSSSNIAGALYEQYF	TGTGCCAGCAGCTCTTCCAATATAGCGGGAGCACTCTACGAGCAGTACTTC
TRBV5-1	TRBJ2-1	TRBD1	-	CASSNTGGSYNEQFF	TGCGCCAGCAGCAACACAGGGGGCTCCTACAATGAGCAGTTCTTC
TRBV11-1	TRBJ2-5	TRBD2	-	CASSLSGRVTETQYF	TGTGCCAGCAGCTTAAGCGGGAGGGTAACGGAGACCCAGTACTTC
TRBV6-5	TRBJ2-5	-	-	CASSYGGLQETQYF	TGTGCCAGCAGTTACGGGGGGCTCCAAGAGACCCAGTACTTC
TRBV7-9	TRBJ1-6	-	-	CASSLQDTPNSPLHF	TGTGCCAGCAGCTTACAGGACACCCCAAATTCACCCCTCCACTTT
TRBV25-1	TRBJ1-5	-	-	CASSDTGSNQPQHF	TGTGCCAGCAGTGATACAGGGTCAAATCAGCCCCAGCATTTT
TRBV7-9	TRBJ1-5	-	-	CASSLDLRAQHF	TGTGCCAGCAGCTTAGATTTACGGGCCCAGCATTTT
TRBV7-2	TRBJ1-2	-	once	CASSTYQGFNGYTF	TGTGCCAGCAGCACGTACCAAGGTTTCAATGGCTACACCTTC
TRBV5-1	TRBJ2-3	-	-	CASFKIPGGTDTQYF	TGCGCCAGCTTCAAGATCCCTGGGGGGACAGATACGCAGTATTTT
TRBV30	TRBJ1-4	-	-	CAWSDRTNEKLFF	TGTGCCTGGAGCGACAGAACTAATGAAAAACTGTTTTTT
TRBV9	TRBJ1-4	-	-	CASSVGTGEKLFF	TGTGCCAGCAGCGTAGGGACCGGCGAAAAACTGTTTTTT
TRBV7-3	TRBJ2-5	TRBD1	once	CASSLGRDRVETQYF	TGTGCCAGCAGCTTAGGCCGGGACAGGGTTGAGACCCAGTACTTC
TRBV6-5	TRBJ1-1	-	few	CASSLGGPPNTEAFF	TGTGCCAGCAGCCTCGGGGGTCCGCCGAACACTGAAGCTTTCTTT
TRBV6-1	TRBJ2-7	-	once	CASSEAAVYEQYF	TGTGCCAGCAGTGAAGCGGCAGTTTACGAGCAGTACTTC
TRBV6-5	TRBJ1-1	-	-	CASKVGGGGTEAFF	TGTGCCAGCAAGGTAGGGGGAGGCGGCACTGAAGCTTTCTTT
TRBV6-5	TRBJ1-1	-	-	CASTPGDPNTEAFF	TGTGCCAGCACCCCGGGGGACCCGAACACTGAAGCTTTCTTT
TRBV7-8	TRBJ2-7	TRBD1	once	CASSLTGGIYEQYF	TGTGCCAGCAGCTTGACAGGGGGAATATACGAGCAGTACTTC